The sequence of this T cell receptor (beta chain) was determined in a study of blood T cell repertoires in COVID-19. The CDR3 consists of 14 residues. V was trimmed by 4 bases and J by 4 bases, leaving 17 bases between them. CDR1 and CDR2 (germline): GTSNPN, SVGIG (reference sequence). This clone was detected only once. Here immunoSEQ multiplex PCR was the method, and the copy in TCRdb shows in-frame clones only, minus some. This sample has approximately 210,000 clones, with roughly 85% found just once. This receptor was identified in a man aged 25 to 40 who had recovered from COVID-19. Source material: peripheral blood. The chain employs TRBV30 and TRBJ2-7; possibly TRBD2 for D (6 bases). The DNA of the CDR3 is TGTGCCTGGACTTCGGGGGATAGCAGATACGAGCAGTACTTC. Protein: CAWTSGDSRYEQYF.